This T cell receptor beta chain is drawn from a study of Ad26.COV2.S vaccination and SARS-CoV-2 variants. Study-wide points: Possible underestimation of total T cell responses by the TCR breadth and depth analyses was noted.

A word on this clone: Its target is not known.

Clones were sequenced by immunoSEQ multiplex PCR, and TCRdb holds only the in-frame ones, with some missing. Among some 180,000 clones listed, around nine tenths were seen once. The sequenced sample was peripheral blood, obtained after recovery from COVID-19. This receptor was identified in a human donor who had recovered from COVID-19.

CDR3 in amino acids: CASSLAVAGGSETQYF. For the CDR3, the DNA is TGTGCCAGCAGCTTGGCCGTAGCGGGGGGCTCAGAGACCCAGTACTTC. The chain uses TRBV5-4 and TRBJ2-5; 10 nucleotides align to TRBD2. V shed 0 bases and J 4 bases; nucleotides not matched to a gene: 6. The CDR3 runs to 16 residues. Germline V lookup: CDR1 SGHNT, CDR2 YYREEE (reference sequence). The variable domain in full, with the rest retrieved from reference TRBV5-4 and TRBJ2-5, is ETGVTQSPTHLIKTRGQQVTLRCSSQSGHNTVSWYQQALGQGPQFIFQYYREEENGRGNFPPRFSGLQFPNYSSELNVNALELDDSALYLCASSLAVAGGSETQYFGPGTRLLVL.